Each of the 30 T cell receptor beta chains below was sequenced from the same sample in a study of blood T cells in healthy people across ages. Using a J-beta primer mix together with a sample-barcoded 5' primer, a second PCR was run for about 6 to 12 cycles. Each CDR3 protein is one row after TCRdb ran MiXCR on the 5' RACE reads. The sample shows 550,000 to 650,000 distinct CDR3 sequences, around 31% of them seen only once. Material: blood. The receptors derive from a woman of 80 years or more in good health.

This clonotype was detected many times. This chain uses TRBV20-1 with TRBJ1-2; no reliable D call. Germline V gene lookup returns CDR1 DFQATT and CDR2 SNEGSKA (reference sequence). The CDR3 spans 14 residues. V lost 6 bases and J 3 bases, leaving 17 bases between the germline ends. CDR3 in DNA: TGCAGTGCCCGCCGGGGTTTCCGAGACTATGGCTACACCTTC. Translated, it gives CSARRGFRDYGYTF.

This clonotype was observed at least ten times. The chain is built from TRBV6-2 or TRBV6-3 and TRBJ2-7, with D uncertain. This CDR3 region has 14 residues. V lost 10 bases and J 2 bases, leaving 18 bases between the germline ends. Germline V CDR1 and CDR2: MNHEY, SVGEGT. In DNA, the CDR3 is TGTGCCACCAGCAGTTCCCCGTGGGCCTACGAGCAGTACTTC. This translates into CATSSSPWAYEQYF.

The rearrangement links TRBV10-3 to TRBJ2-5, with D hard to call. The V gene's germline CDR1 is ENHRY and CDR2 SYGVKD. V lost 0 bases, J lost 5 bases, and 10 bases lay in between. CDR3 length: 14 residues. CDR3 in amino acids: CAISESLSSETQYF. CDR3 sequence (DNA): TGTGCCATCAGTGAGTCTTTAAGCAGCGAGACCCAGTACTTC.

In nucleotides, the CDR3 is TGCAGTACTGGCGAGGCAGCCTTCAATGAAAAACTGTTTTTT. Residues: CSTGEAAFNEKLFF. The J gene is TRBJ1-4, the V gene TRBV20-1; D gene ambiguous. This CDR3 spans 14 amino acids. V lost 8 bases, J lost 5 bases, and 18 bases lay in between. Germline-derived CDR1 and CDR2 are DFQATT and SNEGSKA (reference sequence).

This clonotype was counted at least ten times. This sequence joins TRBV6-2 or TRBV6-3 and TRBJ2-3, with 10 bases fitting TRBD2. V shed 10 bases and J 2 bases; nucleotides not matched to a gene: 6. The CDR3 contains 14 residues. Germline lookup yields CDR1 MNHEY and CDR2 SVGEGT. The CDR3 bases are TGTGCCACTGAGCGGGGGGGGCACACAGATACGCAGTATTTT. It encodes CATERGGHTDTQYF.

This clonotype was observed a few times. This chain connects TRBV6-5 to TRBJ1-2, with D uncertain. The CDR3 contains 14 residues. The germline CDR1 and CDR2 sequences are MNHEY and SVGAGI. V was trimmed by 6 bases and J by 2 bases, leaving 13 bases between them. CDR3 nucleotides: TGTGCCAGCAGCACTGCTCAACTGAACTATGGCTACACCTTC. Translation gives CASSTAQLNYGYTF.

The chain joins TRBV20-1 to TRBJ2-3; the D gene is possibly TRBD2 (6 bases). Germline V gene data show CDR1 as DFQATT and CDR2 as SNEGSKA (reference sequence). The V end lost 3 bases, the J end lost 2 bases, and 9 bases lay between the germline ends. The CDR3 consists of 13 residues. The CDR3 loop is CSARGGTTDTQYF. The CDR3 DNA is TGCAGTGCTAGGGGGGGAACCACAGATACGCAGTATTTT.

This clonotype was seen a handful of times. The rearrangement uses TRBV27 and TRBJ1-5, with D unresolved. Germline values: CDR1 MNHEY, CDR2 SMNVEV (reference sequence). The CDR3 extends over 15 amino acids. V was shortened by 2 bases and J by 2 bases, with 10 bases between the two germline ends. CDR3 in DNA: TGTGCCAGCAGTTTAGTGGGGAGCGGCAATCAGCCCCAGCATTTT. It yields the protein CASSLVGSGNQPQHF.

A word on this clonotype: The junction shows a germline mismatch at one end, possibly a read error. The chain combines TRBV7-2 with TRBJ2-7; 8 positions match TRBD2. The CDR3 loop spans 16 amino acids. Germline CDR1 and CDR2: SGHTA and FQGNSA. In DNA form, the CDR3 reads TGTGCCGGCAGCCGCTCGGGGGCGGGGGGTTACAATGAGCAGTACTTC. Translating gives CAGSRSGAGGYNEQYF.

The sample holds many counts of this clonotype. The chain employs TRBV7-3 and TRBJ2-1, with D possibly matching TRBD2 (5 bases). Germline assignment: CDR1 SGHTA and CDR2 FQGTGA. The germline V and J ends were trimmed by 0 bases and 8 bases, with 11 bases remaining between them. The CDR3 runs 14 residues. This CDR3 is CASSLTPRSDEQFF. CDR3 bases: TGTGCCAGCAGCTTAACCCCGCGTAGCGATGAGCAGTTCTTC. Using reference TRBV7-3 and TRBJ2-1 for the parts outside the CDR3, the full variable domain is GAGVSQTPSNKVTEKGKYVELRCDPISGHTALYWYRQSLGQGPEFLIYFQGTGAADDSGLPNDRFFAVRPEGSVSTLKIQRTERGDSAVYLCASSLTPRSDEQFFGPGTRLTVL.

This clonotype appeared many times. This chain connects TRBV5-1 to TRBJ2-3; D is ambiguous. Trimming took off 0 bases at V and 2 bases at J, with 10 bases between the two ends. Per the germline V gene, CDR1 is SGHRS and CDR2 is YFSETQ. This CDR3 spans 15 amino acids. The CDR3 sequence: CASSLAAPITDTQYF. The CDR3 DNA reads as TGCGCCAGCAGCTTGGCAGCTCCCATCACAGATACGCAGTATTTT.

As regards this clonotype: A single base separates this from a much larger clone, so it may be a read error. The chain joins TRBV18 to TRBJ2-3; D remains ambiguous. CDR3 length: 15 amino acids. V was pared by 3 bases and J by 4 bases, with 14 bases between. In germline, CDR1 is KGHSH, CDR2 LQKENI. The CDR3 region has the DNA TGTGCCAGCTCACCTACCGACGAATACGCAGATACGCAGTATTTT. Its protein product is CASSPTDEYADTQYF.

The chain is built from TRBV5-1 and TRBJ1-2; 7 nucleotides agree with TRBD1. J gave up 2 bases and V 4 bases, and 5 bases lay outside the gene matches. Germline lookup yields CDR1 SGHRS and CDR2 YFSETQ. CDR3 length: 14 amino acids. CDR3 sequence reads: CASSGRGPNYGYTF. The CDR3 DNA reads as TGCGCCAGCAGCGGAAGGGGGCCCAACTATGGCTACACCTTC.

The chain couples TRBV20-1 to TRBJ2-1; D possibly corresponds to TRBD2 (5 bases). The CDR3 covers 11 residues. Germline CDR1 reads DFQATT; CDR2 reads SNEGSKA (reference sequence). The ends were cut back, 5 bases at V and 4 bases at J, with 6 bases in the middle. For the CDR3, the DNA is TGCAGTGCTGGACTGTACAATGAGCAGTTCTTC. Protein sequence: CSAGLYNEQFF.

This clonotype was seen more than once but under ten times. This may arise from a read error, as a much more abundant clone is one base away. This chain joins TRBV20-1 and TRBJ2-7; D may match TRBD1 or TRBD2 (5 bases each). This CDR3 is 12 amino acids long. Germline V lookup: CDR1 DFQATT, CDR2 SNEGSKA (reference sequence). The V and J ends lost 8 bases and 8 bases respectively, with 19 bases between them. The CDR3 is CSTGEKGSKQYF. The CDR3 region has the DNA TGCAGTACTGGGGAGAAGGGGTCGAAGCAGTACTTC.

The V gene is TRBV11-2, the J gene TRBJ1-5; tentative D call: TRBD1 (6 bases). Germline V gene sequence: CDR1 SGHAT, CDR2 FQNNGV. V lost 3 bases, J lost 9 bases, and 18 bases lay in between. The CDR3 length is 15 residues. For the CDR3, the DNA is TGTGCCAGCAGCTTGGGTACAGGGCTACCAGGGCCCCAGCATTTT. Translating gives CASSLGTGLPGPQHF.

Comment on this clonotype: One end of the junction fails to match germline, which may point to a read error. The chain has TRBV6-6 and TRBJ2-5; D remains unclear. The CDR3 has 11 residues. Germline-derived CDR1 and CDR2 are MNHNY and SVGAGI (reference sequence). The CDR3 loop reads CVSSLYGVQYF. The DNA of the CDR3 is TGTGTCAGCAGCCTGTATGGCGTGCAGTACTTC.

This clonotype was counted at least ten times. The rearrangement uses TRBV20-1 and TRBJ1-1; 7 bases are a match to TRBD1. Looked up from germline, CDR1 is DFQATT and CDR2 is SNEGSKA (reference sequence). The CDR3 is made up of 12 amino acids. With V trimmed by 4 bases and J by 4 bases, 3 bases remained unmatched. In nucleotides, the CDR3 is TGCAGTGCTACTGACAGGGCCACTGAAGCTTTCTTT. Translation gives CSATDRATEAFF.

J is TRBJ2-1 and V is TRBV18, with 8 nucleotides matching TRBD2. In germline, CDR1 is KGHSH, CDR2 LQKENI. J was trimmed by 9 bases and V by 0 bases; bases with no gene match: 10. The CDR3 sequence is 16 residues long. As DNA, the CDR3 is TGTGCCAGCTCACCACCTCGGGGGGGGGCACCTGGTGAGCAGTTCTTC. Encoded protein: CASSPPRGGAPGEQFF.

Points on this clonotype: A read error may produce the germline difference seen at one junction end. The J gene is TRBJ2-7, the V gene TRBV5-1; possibly TRBD1 or TRBD2 for D (6 bases each). The CDR3 extends over 15 amino acids. Germline V gene lookup returns CDR1 SGHRS and CDR2 YFSETQ. This CDR3 reads CASSSRTGAAYEQYF. CDR3 sequence (DNA): TGTGCCAGCAGCTCCCGAACGGGGGCTGCCTACGAGCAGTACTTC.

Many counts were recorded for this clonotype. This clone may be a read error of a much larger clone one base away. The rearrangement uses TRBV29-1 and TRBJ2-6; D possibly corresponds to TRBD2 (5 bases). V dropped 7 bases and J dropped 0 bases, with 13 bases sitting between them. Germline V gene sequence: CDR1 SQVTM, CDR2 ANQGSEA. CDR3 length equals 15 residues. The CDR3: CSGVGGASGANVLTF. Written as DNA, the CDR3 is TGCAGCGGAGTTGGAGGTGCCTCTGGGGCCAACGTCCTGACTTTC.

The chain joins TRBV6-2 or TRBV6-3 to TRBJ1-1; D is unclear. V was pared by 4 bases and J by 7 bases, with 10 bases between. The CDR3 covers 12 residues. Germline values: CDR1 MNHEY, CDR2 SVGEGT. CDR3 loop: CASSSLTHEAFF. CDR3 DNA sequence: TGTGCCAGCAGTTCCCTGACTCATGAAGCTTTCTTT.

This clonotype was picked up a small number of times. At one boundary the junction diverges from the germline segment, which might be a read error. The CDR3 sequence is CASSYGTGRENEKRFF. For the CDR3, the DNA is TGTGCCAGCAGCTATGGGACTGGCAGGGAGAATGAAAAACGGTTTTTT. This rearrangement joins TRBV7-9 to TRBJ1-4, with D possibly being TRBD1 (5 bases). The CDR3 sequence is 16 residues long. The germline V gene encodes CDR1 SEHNR and CDR2 FQNEAQ (reference sequence). Drawing the rest from reference TRBV7-9 and TRBJ1-4, the complete variable domain is DTGVSQNPRHKITKRGQNVTFRCDPISEHNRLYWYRQTLGQGPEFLTYFQNEAQLEKSRLLSDRFSAERPKGSFSTLEIQRTEQGDSAMYLCASSYGTGRENEKRFFGSGTQLSVL.

V usage is TRBV5-5 and J usage is TRBJ2-1, with D unclear. The J call may be wrong; the DNA end is better matched by TRBJ2-7. The CDR3 length is 12 residues. From germline, CDR1 is SGHKS and CDR2 YYEKEE (reference sequence). CDR3 sequence reads: CASSLGDNEQYF. The CDR3 DNA is TGTGCCAGCAGCTTGGGCGACAATGAGCAGTACTTC.

This clonotype has just a few counts. The chain joins TRBV5-1 to TRBJ2-5; D possibly matches TRBD1 or TRBD2 (5 bases each). Looked up from germline, CDR1 is SGHRS and CDR2 is YFSETQ. The CDR3 is 16 residues long. Trimming shortened V by 2 bases and J by 5 bases, and 19 bases separated the two germline ends. CDR3 protein: CASSFASGALGETQYF. CDR3 DNA: TGCGCCAGCAGCTTTGCTTCCGGGGCCCTGGGGGAGACCCAGTACTTC. Full variable domain (rest looked up from reference TRBV5-1 and TRBJ2-5): KAGVTQTPRYLIKTRGQQVTLSCSPISGHRSVSWYQQTPGQGLQFLFEYFSETQRNKGNFPGRFSGRQFSNSRSEMNVSTLELGDSALYLCASSFASGALGETQYFGPGTRLLVL.

In the case of this clonotype: A read error is possible here, since a much larger clone lies one base away. It is unclear where the CDR3 begins or ends on the DNA, so no DNA is shown, and the CDR3 is as TCRdb lists it. This chain connects TRBV6-2 or TRBV6-3 to TRBJ2-6; the table's D call, TRBD1, has no DNA check behind it. Germline V lookup: CDR1 MNHEY, CDR2 SVGEGT. The CDR3 length is 15 residues, termini included. Here the CDR3 reads CASSYFGAGANVRTF.

The J gene is TRBJ1-2, the V gene TRBV20-1; 10 bases fit TRBD1. Trimming at V came to 3 bases and at J to 2 bases, leaving 9 bases not matched to a gene. The CDR3 totals 16 residues. The germline gives CDR1 DFQATT, CDR2 SNEGSKA (reference sequence). CDR3 sequence: CSASSVRTGGNYGYTF. The CDR3 bases are TGCAGTGCTAGCAGCGTTCGGACAGGGGGAAACTATGGCTACACCTTC.

With respect to this clonotype: A much bigger clone sits one base away, suggesting this may be a read error. The chain couples TRBV7-2 to TRBJ2-5; D is perhaps TRBD1 (5 bases). The end of the DNA fits TRBJ2-7 better, so the J call may be wrong. The CDR3 runs to 13 residues. CDR1 is SGHTA and CDR2 is FQGNSA in the germline V gene. The CDR3, as DNA: TGTGCCAGCAGCTACGACAGTCGCGCCGAGCAGTACTTC. Its translation: CASSYDSRAEQYF.

J is TRBJ1-1 and V is TRBV7-2, with 12 bases lining up with TRBD1. The ends lost 1 base at V and 3 bases at J; junction bases unmatched: 6. CDR1 SGHTA and CDR2 FQGNSA come from the germline V gene. The CDR3 is 17 residues long. CDR3 protein: CASSLGGTGGADTEAFF. The CDR3 region has the DNA TGTGCCAGCAGCTTAGGGGGGACAGGGGGCGCTGACACTGAAGCTTTCTTT.

There are many counts of this clonotype. The chain couples TRBV7-2 to TRBJ2-4, with unresolved D. The CDR3 runs to 14 residues. V lost 5 bases to trimming and J lost 3 bases, with 11 bases between them. Germline V gene sequence: CDR1 SGHTA, CDR2 FQGNSA. Written as DNA, the CDR3 is TGTGCCAGCAGCCCCGGACGGCTCAAAAACATTCAGTACTTC. It is translated as CASSPGRLKNIQYF.